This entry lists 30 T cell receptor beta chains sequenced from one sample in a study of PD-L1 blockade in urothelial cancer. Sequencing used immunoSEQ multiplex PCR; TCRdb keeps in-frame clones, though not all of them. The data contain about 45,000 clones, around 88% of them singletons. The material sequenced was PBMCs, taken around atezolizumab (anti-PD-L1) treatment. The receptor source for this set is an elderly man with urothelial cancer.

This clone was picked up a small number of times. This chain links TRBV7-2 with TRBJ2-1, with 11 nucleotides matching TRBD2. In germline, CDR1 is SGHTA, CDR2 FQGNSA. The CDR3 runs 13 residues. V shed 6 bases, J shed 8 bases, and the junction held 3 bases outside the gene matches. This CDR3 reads CASRLAGVYEQFF. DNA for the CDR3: TGTGCCAGCAGACTAGCGGGAGTATATGAGCAGTTCTTC.

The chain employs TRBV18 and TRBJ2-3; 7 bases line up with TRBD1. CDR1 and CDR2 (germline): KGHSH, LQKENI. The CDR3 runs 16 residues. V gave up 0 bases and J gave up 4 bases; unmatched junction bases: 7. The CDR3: CASSPPSRGIADTQYF. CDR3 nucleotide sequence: TGTGCCAGCTCACCACCGTCCAGGGGGATCGCAGATACGCAGTATTTT.

The CDR3, as DNA: TGTGCCAGCACCCTGGGTCCTAGCGGGACCGGGGAGCTGTTTTTT. Protein: CASTLGPSGTGELFF. The chain recombines TRBV9 with TRBJ2-2; 8 bases agree with TRBD2. Losses at the gene ends were 6 bases for V and 5 bases for J; bases not matched to a gene: 9. CDR3 length: 15 amino acids. Germline-derived CDR1 and CDR2 are SGDLS and YYNGEE.

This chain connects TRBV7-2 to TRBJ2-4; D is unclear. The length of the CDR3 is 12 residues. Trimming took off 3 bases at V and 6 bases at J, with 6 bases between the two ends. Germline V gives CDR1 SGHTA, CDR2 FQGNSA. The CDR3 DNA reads TGTGCCAGCAGCTTGAGGTCAAACATTCAGTACTTC. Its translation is CASSLRSNIQYF. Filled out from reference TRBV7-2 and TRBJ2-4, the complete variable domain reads GAGVSQSPSNKVTEKGKDVELRCDPISGHTALYWYRQSLGQGLEFLIYFQGNSAPDKSGLPSDRFSAERTGGSVSTLTIQRTQQEDSAVYLCASSLRSNIQYFGAGTRLSVL.

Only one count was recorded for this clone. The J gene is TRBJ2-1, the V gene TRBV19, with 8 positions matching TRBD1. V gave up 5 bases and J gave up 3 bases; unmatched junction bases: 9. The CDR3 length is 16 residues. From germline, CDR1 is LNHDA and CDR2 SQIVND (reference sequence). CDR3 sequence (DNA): TGTGCCAGTAGTTCACGACAGGGGCCCAGCTACAATGAGCAGTTCTTC. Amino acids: CASSSRQGPSYNEQFF.

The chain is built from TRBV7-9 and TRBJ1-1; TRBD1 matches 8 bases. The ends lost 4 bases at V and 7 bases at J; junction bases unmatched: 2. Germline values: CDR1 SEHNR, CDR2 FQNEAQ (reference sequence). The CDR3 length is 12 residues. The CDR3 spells CASSWTGREAFF. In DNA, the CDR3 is TGTGCCAGCAGCTGGACAGGGCGTGAAGCTTTCTTT.

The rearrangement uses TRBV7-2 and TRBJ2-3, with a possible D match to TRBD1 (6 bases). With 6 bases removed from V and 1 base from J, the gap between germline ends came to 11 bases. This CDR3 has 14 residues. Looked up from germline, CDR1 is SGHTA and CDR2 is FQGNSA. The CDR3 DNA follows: TGTGCCAGCAGTGAGAGGACAGGCACAGATACGCAGTATTTT. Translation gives CASSERTGTDTQYF.

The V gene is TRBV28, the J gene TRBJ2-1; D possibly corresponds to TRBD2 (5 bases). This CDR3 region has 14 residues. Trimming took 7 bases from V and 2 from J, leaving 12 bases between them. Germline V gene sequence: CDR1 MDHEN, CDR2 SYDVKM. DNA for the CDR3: TGTGCCAGCAAGACCAGCGGCCCCTACAATGAGCAGTTCTTC. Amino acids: CASKTSGPYNEQFF.

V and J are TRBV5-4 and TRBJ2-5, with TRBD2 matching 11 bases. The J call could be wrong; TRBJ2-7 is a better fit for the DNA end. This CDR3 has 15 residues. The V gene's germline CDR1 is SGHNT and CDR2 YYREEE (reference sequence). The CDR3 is CASRATSGISYEQYF. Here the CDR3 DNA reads TGTGCCAGCAGGGCGACTAGCGGGATATCCTACGAGCAGTACTTC.

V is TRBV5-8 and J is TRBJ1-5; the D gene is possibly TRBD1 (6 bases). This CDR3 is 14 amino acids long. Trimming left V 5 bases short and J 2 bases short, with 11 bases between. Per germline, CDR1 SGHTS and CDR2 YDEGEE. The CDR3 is CASRQGFGNQPQHF. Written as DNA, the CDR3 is TGTGCCAGCAGGCAGGGGTTCGGCAATCAGCCCCAGCATTTT. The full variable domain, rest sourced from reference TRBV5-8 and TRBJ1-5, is EAGVTQSPTHLIKTRGQQATLRCSPISGHTSVYWYQQALGLGLQFLLWYDEGEERNRGNFPPRFSGRQFPNYSSELNVNALELEDSALYLCASRQGFGNQPQHFGDGTRLSIL.

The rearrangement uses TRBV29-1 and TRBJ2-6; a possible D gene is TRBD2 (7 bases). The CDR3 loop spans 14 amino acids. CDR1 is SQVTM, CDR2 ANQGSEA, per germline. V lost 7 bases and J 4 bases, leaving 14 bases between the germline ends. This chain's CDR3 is CSAEGGSGANVLTF. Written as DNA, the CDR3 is TGCAGCGCGGAGGGGGGGTCCGGGGCCAACGTCCTGACTTTC. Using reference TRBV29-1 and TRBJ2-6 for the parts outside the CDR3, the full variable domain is SAVISQKPSRDICQRGTSLTIQCQVDSQVTMMFWYRQQPGQSLTLIATANQGSEATYESGFVIDKFPISRPNLTFSTLTVSNMSPEDSSIYLCSAEGGSGANVLTFGAGSRLTVL.

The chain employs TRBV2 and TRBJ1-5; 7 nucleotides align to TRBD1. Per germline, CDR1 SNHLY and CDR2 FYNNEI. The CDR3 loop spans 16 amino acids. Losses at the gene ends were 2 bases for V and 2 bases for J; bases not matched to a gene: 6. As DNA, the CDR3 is TGTGCCAGCAGTGAAAGGACAGGTTTTCGCAATCAGCCCCAGCATTTT. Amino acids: CASSERTGFRNQPQHF.

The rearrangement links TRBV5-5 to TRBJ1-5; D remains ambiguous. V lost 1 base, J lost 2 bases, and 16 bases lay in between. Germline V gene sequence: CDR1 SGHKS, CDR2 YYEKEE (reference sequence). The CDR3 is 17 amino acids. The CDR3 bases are TGTGCCAGCAGCTTGAAGAGCACTGGGCCTCGCAATCAGCCCCAGCATTTT. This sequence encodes CASSLKSTGPRNQPQHF.

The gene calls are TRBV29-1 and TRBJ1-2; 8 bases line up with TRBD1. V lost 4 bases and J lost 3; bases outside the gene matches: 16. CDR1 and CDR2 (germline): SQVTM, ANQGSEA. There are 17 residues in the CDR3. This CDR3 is CSVVLAGRGRPDYGYTF. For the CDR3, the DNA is TGCAGCGTTGTTTTAGCCGGCAGGGGGCGCCCGGACTATGGCTACACCTTC.

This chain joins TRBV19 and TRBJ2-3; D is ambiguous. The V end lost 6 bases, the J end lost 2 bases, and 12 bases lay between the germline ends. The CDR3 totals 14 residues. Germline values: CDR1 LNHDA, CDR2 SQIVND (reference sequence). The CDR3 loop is CASRTRLPTDTQYF. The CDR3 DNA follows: TGTGCCAGTAGAACCAGGCTCCCCACAGATACGCAGTATTTT. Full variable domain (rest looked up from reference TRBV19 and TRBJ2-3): DGGITQSPKYLFRKEGQNVTLSCEQNLNHDAMYWYRQDPGQGLRLIYYSQIVNDFQKGDIAEGYSVSREKKESFPLTVTSAQKNPTAFYLCASRTRLPTDTQYFGPGTRLTVL.

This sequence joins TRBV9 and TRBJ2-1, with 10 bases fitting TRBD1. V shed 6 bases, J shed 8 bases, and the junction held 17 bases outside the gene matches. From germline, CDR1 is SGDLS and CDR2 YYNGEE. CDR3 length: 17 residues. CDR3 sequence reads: CASTPFGDRGRGHEQFF. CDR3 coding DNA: TGTGCCAGCACCCCCTTTGGGGACAGGGGTAGGGGGCATGAGCAGTTCTTC.

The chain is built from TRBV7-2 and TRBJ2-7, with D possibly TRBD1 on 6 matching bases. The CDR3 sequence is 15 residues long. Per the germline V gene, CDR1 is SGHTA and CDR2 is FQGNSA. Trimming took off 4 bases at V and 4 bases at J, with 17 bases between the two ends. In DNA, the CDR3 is TGTGCCAGCAGCTCGACAACAAGGGGGTGGTACGAGCAGTACTTC. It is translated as CASSSTTRGWYEQYF.

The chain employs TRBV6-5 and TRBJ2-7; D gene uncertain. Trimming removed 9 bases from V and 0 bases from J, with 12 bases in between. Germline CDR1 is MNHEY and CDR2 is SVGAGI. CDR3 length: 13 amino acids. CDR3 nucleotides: TGTGCCAGAAAGGTAGGCGGCTCCTACGAGCAGTACTTC. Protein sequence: CARKVGGSYEQYF.

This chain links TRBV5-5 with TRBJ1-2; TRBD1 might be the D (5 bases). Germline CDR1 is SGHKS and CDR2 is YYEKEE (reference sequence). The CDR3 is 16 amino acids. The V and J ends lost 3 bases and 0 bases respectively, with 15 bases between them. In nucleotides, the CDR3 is TGTGCCAGCAGCTGGGTGGGGGGGATGACTAACTATGGCTACACCTTC. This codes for CASSWVGGMTNYGYTF.

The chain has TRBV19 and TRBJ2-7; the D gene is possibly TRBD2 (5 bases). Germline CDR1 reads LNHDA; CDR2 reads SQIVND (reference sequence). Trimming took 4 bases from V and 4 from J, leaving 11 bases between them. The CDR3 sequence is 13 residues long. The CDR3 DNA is TGTGCCAGTAGTACCACCCCGGGGTACGAGCAGTACTTC. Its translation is CASSTTPGYEQYF. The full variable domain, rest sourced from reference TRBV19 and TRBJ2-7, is DGGITQSPKYLFRKEGQNVTLSCEQNLNHDAMYWYRQDPGQGLRLIYYSQIVNDFQKGDIAEGYSVSREKKESFPLTVTSAQKNPTAFYLCASSTTPGYEQYFGPGTRLTVT.

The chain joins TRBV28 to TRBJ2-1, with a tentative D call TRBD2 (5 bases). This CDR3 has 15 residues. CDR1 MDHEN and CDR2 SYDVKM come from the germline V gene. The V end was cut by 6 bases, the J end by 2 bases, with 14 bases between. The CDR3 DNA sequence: TGTGCCAGCAGAAACCAGCGGTACGCCTACAATGAGCAGTTCTTC. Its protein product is CASRNQRYAYNEQFF.

CDR3: CASSARTSGPYEQYF. DNA of the CDR3: TGTGCCAGCAGCGCCCGGACTAGCGGACCCTACGAGCAGTACTTC. V is TRBV7-2 and J is TRBJ2-7; TRBD2 matches at 10 bases. The CDR3 loop spans 15 amino acids. Germline CDR1 reads SGHTA; CDR2 reads FQGNSA. After removal of 5 bases from V and 2 bases from J, the junction contained 6 bases not matched to a gene.

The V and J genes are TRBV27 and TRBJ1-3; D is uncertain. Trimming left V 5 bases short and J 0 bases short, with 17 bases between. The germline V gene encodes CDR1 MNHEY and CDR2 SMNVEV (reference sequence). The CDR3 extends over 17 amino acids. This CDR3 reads CASSRGGPQSSGNTIYF. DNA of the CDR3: TGTGCCAGCAGTCGCGGCGGGCCTCAATCCTCTGGAAACACCATATATTTT.

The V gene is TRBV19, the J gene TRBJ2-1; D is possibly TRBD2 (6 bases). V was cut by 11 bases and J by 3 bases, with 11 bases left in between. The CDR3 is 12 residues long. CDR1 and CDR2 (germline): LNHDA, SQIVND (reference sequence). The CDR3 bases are TGTGCCTCGGAGGACTACTACAATGAGCAGTTCTTC. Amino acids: CASEDYYNEQFF.

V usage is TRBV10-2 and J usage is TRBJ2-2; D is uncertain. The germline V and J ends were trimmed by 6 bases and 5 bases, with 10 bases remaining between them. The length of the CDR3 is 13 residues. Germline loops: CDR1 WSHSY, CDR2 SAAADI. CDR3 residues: CASSPGYTGELFF. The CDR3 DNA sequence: TGCGCCAGCAGCCCGGGTTATACCGGGGAGCTGTTTTTT.

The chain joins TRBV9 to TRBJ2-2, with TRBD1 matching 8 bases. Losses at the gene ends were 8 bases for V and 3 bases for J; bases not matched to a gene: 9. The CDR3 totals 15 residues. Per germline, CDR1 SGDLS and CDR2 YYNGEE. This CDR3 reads CASIPGTGYTGELFF. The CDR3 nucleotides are TGTGCCAGTATACCCGGGACAGGTTACACCGGGGAGCTGTTTTTT.

The CDR3 region is CASSAGTSLYTGELFF. Written as DNA, the CDR3 is TGTGCCAGCAGCGCCGGGACTTCGCTGTACACCGGGGAGCTGTTTTTT. The V and J genes are TRBV7-2 and TRBJ2-2, with a possible D match to TRBD2 (6 bases). CDR3 length: 16 amino acids. Germline CDR1 and CDR2: SGHTA and FQGNSA. The V and J ends lost 5 bases and 3 bases respectively, with 16 bases between them.

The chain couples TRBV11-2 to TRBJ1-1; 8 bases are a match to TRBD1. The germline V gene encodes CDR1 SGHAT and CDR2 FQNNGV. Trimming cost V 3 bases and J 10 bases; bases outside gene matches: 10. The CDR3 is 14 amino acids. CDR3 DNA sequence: TGTGCCAGCAGCTTCGTCGACAGGGGAGATCGAGCTTTCTTT. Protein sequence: CASSFVDRGDRAFF.

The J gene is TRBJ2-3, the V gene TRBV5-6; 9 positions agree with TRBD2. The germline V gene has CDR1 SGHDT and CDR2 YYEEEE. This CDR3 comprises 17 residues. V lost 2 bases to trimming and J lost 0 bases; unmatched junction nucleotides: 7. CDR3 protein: CASSLELAGRSTDTQYF. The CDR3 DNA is TGTGCCAGCAGCTTAGAACTAGCGGGTCGTAGCACAGATACGCAGTATTTT.

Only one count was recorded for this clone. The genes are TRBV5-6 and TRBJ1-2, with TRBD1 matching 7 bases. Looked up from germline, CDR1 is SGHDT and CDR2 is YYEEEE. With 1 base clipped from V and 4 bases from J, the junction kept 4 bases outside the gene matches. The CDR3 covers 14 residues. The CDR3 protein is CASSLRQGIYGYTF. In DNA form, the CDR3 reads TGTGCCAGCAGCTTGAGACAGGGCATCTATGGCTACACCTTC. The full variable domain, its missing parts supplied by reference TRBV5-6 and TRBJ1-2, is DAGVTQSPTHLIKTRGQQVTLRCSPKSGHDTVSWYQQALGQGPQFIFQYYEEEERQRGNFPDRFSGHQFPNYSSELNVNALLLGDSALYLCASSLRQGIYGYTFGSGTRLTVV.